Listed below are T cell receptor beta chains from one sample, sequenced in a study of identifying expanded T cells in peripheral blood. Sequencing used immunoSEQ multiplex PCR; TCRdb keeps in-frame clones, though not all of them. The sample has some 100,000 clones; over 75% are singletons. Sequencing was carried out using blood. These receptor sequences come from a person between 18 and 75 years old in good health. Both conserved end residues are part of each CDR3. D genes are given only for firm matches. The size entry is marked missing in some rows and otherwise reads once, few, many or a size class.

cdr3_nt cdr3_aa j_call v_call d_call clone_size
TGTGCCGCTCTCGGGGGAGGGTATGGCTACACCTTC CAALGGGYGYTF TRBJ1-2 TRBV19 - -
TGTGCCAGCAGCCACAACTACAATGAGCAGTTCTTC CASSHNYNEQFF TRBJ2-1 TRBV9 - -
TGTGCCAGCAGCCCATCTCGTCCCTCGGACAGGTACTCCGGGGAGCTGTTTTTT CASSPSRPSDRYSGELFF TRBJ2-2 TRBV7-9 TRBD1 few
TGTGCCTGGAGTTCTACCGGTGGCCCCTACACTGAAGCTTTCTTT CAWSSTGGPYTEAFF TRBJ1-1 TRBV30 - few
TGTGCCTGGAAGACCCCTCGGACAGCTTCCAACCTGATGAACACTGAAGCTTTCTTT CAWKTPRTASNLMNTEAFF TRBJ1-1 TRBV30 - -
TGTGCCACTCAACAGCAGTATAGCAATCAGCCCCAGCATTTT CATQQQYSNQPQHF TRBJ1-5 TRBV6-5 - -
TGTGCCAGCAGCTTAGCAACAGGGAATCAGCCCCAGCATTTT CASSLATGNQPQHF TRBJ1-5 TRBV7-8 - -
TGCAGCGTCGACAGGGGGAACACTGAAGCTTTCTTT CSVDRGNTEAFF TRBJ1-1 TRBV29-1 TRBD1 -
TGTGCCAGCAGCCGTACAGGGGAGGGCTACACCTTC CASSRTGEGYTF TRBJ1-2 TRBV27 TRBD1 -
TGTGCCAGTAGTCCCCCCTGGAACACTGAAGCTTTCTTT CASSPPWNTEAFF TRBJ1-1 TRBV19 - -
TGCGCCAGCAGCTTGGCCGGAGAGACAGGGGCCGAAAAACTGTTTTTT CASSLAGETGAEKLFF TRBJ1-4 TRBV5-1 TRBD1 -
TGTGCCGGGAGGGACAGCACTTACAATGAGCAGTTCTTC CAGRDSTYNEQFF TRBJ2-1 TRBV30 - -
TGTGCCAGCAGCTTAGGGGGGCGCGCAGATACGCAGTATTTT CASSLGGRADTQYF TRBJ2-3 TRBV7-9 - -